This TCR beta chain was obtained from a study of metastatic and nonmetastatic thyroid tumors. Study-level information: Repertoire comparison spanned blood and tumor or nodule tissue of malignant and benign thyroid patients. Points from the study as a whole: A significant increase in TCR beta diversity was reportedly seen in malignant thyroid tumors relative to benign nodules, in blood and tumor.

In the authors' workflow: What underpinned the distant-metastasis classifier for papillary thyroid cancer was the set of CDR3 differences across clinicopathological groups. TCRdb reanalyzed the PCR reads with MiXCR. TCRdb assigned the V and J calls; the authors' analysis was not used. The table records 35,000 to 45,000 clones, 9% to 13% of them present only once. Nobody among the patients had been given any treatment before thyroid surgery. This clone was found a few times. Its target is not known. Germline V CDR1 and CDR2: MNHNS, SASEGT. The V end lost 7 bases, the J end lost 0 bases, and 13 bases lay between the germline ends. The CDR3 is made up of 16 amino acids.

The receptor was derived from a male donor with papillary thyroid cancer or a benign thyroid nodule (not recorded which). Some clones in this sample may be carry-over from other donors' samples. The sample consisted of blood. This chain joins TRBV6-1 and TRBJ2-6; D may be TRBD1 or TRBD2 (5 bases each). This CDR3 is CASTRTDSSGANVLTF. CDR3 DNA: TGTGCCAGCACCCGGACTGACAGCTCTGGGGCCAACGTCCTGACTTTC.